This T cell receptor beta chain was identified in a study of response to subunit inactivated influenza vaccine. Study conclusions and caveats: It was suggested by the authors that few new T cells are recruited by each seasonal influenza vaccination.

Trimming removed 7 bases from V and 1 base from J, with 10 bases in between. The CDR3 is made up of 14 amino acids. TCRdb analysed the RT-PCR reads with MiXCR anew, one entry per CDR3 protein. Among approximately 700,000 distinct CDR3 sequences, 15% to 19% were seen once, and the ten largest hold 11%. A note on this clonotype: Its antigen is unknown.

The chain carries TRBV12-3 or TRBV12-4 and TRBJ2-2, with D perhaps matching TRBD2 (6 bases). The sequences come from PBMCs from blood, collected approximately 13 days after vaccination. This receptor was obtained from a man in his fifties or sixties who received an inactivated influenza vaccine. CDR3 in DNA: TGTGCCAGCACCTGGGGGGTGAACACCGGGGAGCTGTTTTTT. This encodes CASTWGVNTGELFF.